This T cell receptor beta chain was recorded in a study of cytomegalovirus exposure and HLA in healthy donors. This CDR3 is 15 amino acids long. In germline, CDR1 is SGHTA, CDR2 FQGTGA. The ends were cut back, 5 bases at V and 5 bases at J, with 16 bases in the middle. General study points: In a later analysis, TCR beta V- and J-gene trimming showed a link to a missense DCLRE1C variant.

The study ran its PCR with 60 Vbeta and 13 Jbeta primers. The method was immunoSEQ multiplex PCR; TCRdb's version includes in-frame clones alone and lacks a portion of them. The sample includes tens of thousands of clones, roughly 80% seen only once; the top ten take less than 8%. This clone was detected only a few times. Its cognate antigen is unknown. The genes are TRBV7-3 and TRBJ2-1; D is possibly TRBD1 (6 bases). The specimen was PBMCs. The sequence came from a woman aged 40 to 49 in good health and CMV-seronegative. CDR3 in amino acids: CASSPTGFADNEQFF. The CDR3 DNA follows: TGTGCCAGCAGCCCCACAGGGTTTGCGGACAATGAGCAGTTCTTC.